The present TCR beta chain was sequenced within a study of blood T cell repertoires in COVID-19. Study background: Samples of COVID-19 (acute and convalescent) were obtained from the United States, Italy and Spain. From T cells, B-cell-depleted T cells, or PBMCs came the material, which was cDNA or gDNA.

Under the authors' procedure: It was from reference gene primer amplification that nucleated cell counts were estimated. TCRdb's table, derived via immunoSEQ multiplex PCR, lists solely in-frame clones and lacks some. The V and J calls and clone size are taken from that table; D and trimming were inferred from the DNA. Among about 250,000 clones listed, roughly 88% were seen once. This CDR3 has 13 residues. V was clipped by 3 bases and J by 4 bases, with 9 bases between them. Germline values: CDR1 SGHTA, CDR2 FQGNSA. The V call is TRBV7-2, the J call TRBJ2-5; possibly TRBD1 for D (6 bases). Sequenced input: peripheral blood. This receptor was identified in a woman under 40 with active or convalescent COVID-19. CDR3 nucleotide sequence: TGTGCCAGCAGCTTTCAGGGGTTAGAGACCCAGTACTTC. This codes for CASSFQGLETQYF.